These 8 T cell receptor beta chains share one sample of origin, sequenced in a study of identical twins. TCRdb passed the 5' RACE reads through MiXCR, listing each CDR3 protein once. The profile shows nearly 200,000 distinct CDR3 sequences, approximately 15% of them singletons. These same records also appear under a second study, on T cells expressing NK-cell markers.

Sample: CD8+ T cells sorted from blood. The receptor source for this set is a woman between 18 and 29 years old in good health.

This clonotype came up a few times. This sequence joins TRBV27 and TRBJ2-7; 13 bases map to TRBD2. This CDR3 region has 14 residues. Per the germline V gene, CDR1 is MNHEY and CDR2 is SMNVEV (reference sequence). The trim removed 4 bases at V and 6 bases at J, leaving 3 bases unmatched. In DNA, the CDR3 is TGTGCCAGCAGTTGGACTAGCGGGAGTATCGAGCAGTACTTC. Encoded protein: CASSWTSGSIEQYF.

The rearrangement uses TRBV6-2 or TRBV6-3 and TRBJ2-5, with D perhaps TRBD2 (6 bases). In germline, CDR1 is MNHEY, CDR2 SVGEGT. This CDR3 has 14 amino acids. V shed 8 bases and J shed 5 bases, with 18 bases lying between them. The CDR3 DNA is TGTGCCAGCCAGTTACTGGGAGGTGCGGAGACCCAGTACTTC. It translates to CASQLLGGAETQYF.

This clonotype was counted many times. The chain has TRBV12-3 or TRBV12-4 and TRBJ2-1; maybe TRBD2 (6 bases). The CDR3 loop spans 15 amino acids. Deletions cut 7 bases from V and 7 bases from J, with 20 bases between. CDR3: CASKDRGLRSNEQFF. For the CDR3, the DNA is TGTGCCAGCAAGGATCGGGGACTTCGGTCGAATGAGCAGTTCTTC.

This clonotype was seen ten or more times. CDR3 DNA: TGTGCCAGCACCGCCTCGAGCTCCTACAATGAGCAGTTCTTC. It translates to CASTASSSYNEQFF. The V and J genes are TRBV12-3 or TRBV12-4 and TRBJ2-1; D is unclear. The CDR3 spans 14 residues. V was clipped by 7 bases and J by 0 bases, with 10 bases between them.

This chain joins TRBV4-3 and TRBJ2-1; D perhaps matches TRBD1 (6 bases). Germline-derived CDR1 and CDR2 are LGHNA and YSLEER. Trimming cost V 0 bases and J 5 bases, with 17 bases left between them. This CDR3 comprises 17 residues. CDR3 residues: CASSQEWETGGDNEQFF. CDR3 in DNA: TGCGCCAGCAGCCAAGAATGGGAGACTGGGGGCGACAATGAGCAGTTCTTC.

This chain connects TRBV12-5 to TRBJ2-5; D not resolved. The CDR3 loop spans 12 amino acids. V lost 5 bases and J 4 bases, leaving 8 bases between the germline ends. Germline V CDR1 and CDR2: LGHNT, FRNRAP. CDR3 region: CASGPTRETQYF. CDR3 sequence (DNA): TGTGCTAGTGGTCCGACGAGAGAGACCCAGTACTTC.

This clonotype was seen only a few times. The chain recombines TRBV2 with TRBJ2-5; 8 bases agree with TRBD1. Trimming removed 5 bases from V and 2 bases from J; junction bases left unmatched: 13. The CDR3 spans 17 residues. Germline V CDR1 and CDR2: SNHLY, FYNNEI. DNA for the CDR3: TGTGCCAGCAGTCACTCGACAGGGGCAAGGTATCAAGAGACCCAGTACTTC. Its protein product is CASSHSTGARYQETQYF.

This clonotype appeared a few times. V usage is TRBV9 and J usage is TRBJ2-2, with D possibly being TRBD2 (5 bases). The CDR3 spans 16 residues. V was trimmed by 4 bases and J by 3 bases, leaving 16 bases between them. Germline loops: CDR1 SGDLS, CDR2 YYNGEE. The CDR3 spells CASSSVLGGYTGELFF. CDR3 nucleotide sequence: TGTGCCAGCAGCTCTGTTCTGGGCGGGTACACCGGGGAGCTGTTTTTT.